The clone carrying this T cell receptor beta chain was observed a single time. What it binds is not known. These data come from a study of shared clonotypes between healthy human individuals. Study conclusions and caveats: Relative to their counterparts shared across all four donors, non-shared clonotypes exhibited diminished generation probabilities.

Sorted-subset replicate PCRs used 200 ng DNA, some 30,000 T cell genomes. Only in-frame clones appear in the TCRdb table, and some are missing; sequencing was by immunoSEQ multiplex PCR. In the table there are 2 million or so clones, 85% to 95% of which are singletons. Germline-derived CDR1 and CDR2 are MNHNY and SVGAGI (reference sequence). There are 16 residues in the CDR3. The V and J ends lost 4 bases and 6 bases respectively, with 20 bases between them. Each of the donors was a healthy adult who was HIV-negative and had not had a recent acute infection or vaccination. Sequences were obtained from naive CD4+ T cells sorted from blood. Subset: CD45RA+ positively selected. The chain carries TRBV6-6 and TRBJ2-3; D is possibly TRBD1 or TRBD2 (5 bases each). The receptor's source is a man aged 18 to 35 in good health. The CDR3 coding sequence is TGTGCCAGCAGTTCCCTGGGATTTGAGAGGGGTGATACGCAGTATTTT. This sequence encodes CASSSLGFERGDTQYF.